This T cell receptor (beta chain) came from a study of T cells in Graves' hyperthyroidism and ophthalmopathy. CDR1 is MNHEY, CDR2 SMNVEV, per germline (reference sequence). The CDR3 covers 13 residues. J gave up 4 bases and V 7 bases, and 4 bases lay outside the gene matches. Researchers took RNA transcripts and amplified the TCR beta CDR3 regions from them. Using the HTBI primer set, a first-round RT-PCR was run on the TCR CDR3. MiXCR, applied by TCRdb to the multiplex PCR reads, yields one record per CDR3 protein. The table lists a few hundred thousand distinct CDR3 sequences, around a sixth of them singletons.

The sequencing input was blood. The receptor comes from a woman in her thirties with Graves' hyperthyroidism. V usage is TRBV27 and J usage is TRBJ2-1; TRBD2 matches 7 bases. CDR3 residues: CASKASGYNEQFF. DNA of the CDR3: TGTGCCAGCAAGGCTAGCGGATACAATGAGCAGTTCTTC.